Presented here are 17 T cell receptor beta chains from one specimen sequenced in a study of blood T cell repertoires in COVID-19. TCRdb's table, derived via immunoSEQ multiplex PCR, lists solely in-frame clones and lacks some. The sample yields 450,000 or so clones, 90% seen once. Sequences were obtained from PBMCs or T cells enriched from blood (not recorded which). The receptors come from a man aged 18-30 years who had recovered from COVID-19.

The V gene is TRBV27, the J gene TRBJ1-5, with 7 positions matching TRBD1. The J segment lost 6 bases and the V segment lost 2 bases, leaving 4 bases of the junction unmatched. Germline V gene data show CDR1 as MNHEY and CDR2 as SMNVEV (reference sequence). The CDR3 loop spans 14 amino acids. Here the CDR3 DNA reads TGTGCCAGCAGTTTACAGGGGGGACTTCAGCCCCAGCATTTT. Translating it yields CASSLQGGLQPQHF.

V is TRBV19 and J is TRBJ2-2, with D tentatively TRBD2 (6 bases). The ends were cut back, 1 base at V and 6 bases at J, with 12 bases in the middle. The CDR3 runs to 15 residues. Germline V gene data show CDR1 as LNHDA and CDR2 as SQIVND (reference sequence). This CDR3 is CASSIADYLAGELFF. Here the CDR3 DNA reads TGTGCCAGTAGTATAGCGGACTACCTCGCCGGGGAGCTGTTTTTT.

This chain uses TRBV2 with TRBJ1-1; TRBD1 agrees at 7 bases. Germline CDR1 and CDR2: SNHLY and FYNNEI. Trimming at V came to 6 bases and at J to 4 bases, leaving 11 bases not matched to a gene. The CDR3 spans 15 residues. The CDR3 protein is CASRKGDRASTEAFF. The DNA for the CDR3 is TGTGCCAGCAGGAAGGGTGACAGGGCGAGCACTGAAGCTTTCTTT.

This rearrangement joins TRBV10-1 to TRBJ2-4, with 7 bases lining up with TRBD1. The CDR3 sequence is 17 residues long. The V gene's germline CDR1 is WNHNN and CDR2 SYGVQD (reference sequence). J lost 3 bases, V lost 5 bases, and 13 bases had no gene match. CDR3 region: CASSKNKNRGIKNIQYF. Written as DNA, the CDR3 is TGCGCCAGCAGTAAAAACAAAAACAGGGGAATCAAAAACATTCAGTACTTC.

The chain carries TRBV28 and TRBJ1-2; 12 bases map to TRBD1. From germline, CDR1 is MDHEN and CDR2 SYDVKM. J gave up 4 bases and V 8 bases, and 5 bases lay outside the gene matches. There are 14 residues in the CDR3. The CDR3 reads CASWGQGAFYGYTF. The CDR3 DNA reads as TGTGCCAGCTGGGGACAGGGGGCTTTCTATGGCTACACCTTC.

The CDR3 DNA sequence: TGCGCCAGCACGGGGGTCAACTATGGCTACACCTTC. Translated, it gives CASTGVNYGYTF. The genes are TRBV10-1 and TRBJ1-2; possibly TRBD1 for D (5 bases). Trimming took 7 bases from V and 2 from J, leaving 8 bases between them. The CDR3 covers 12 residues. Germline CDR1 is WNHNN and CDR2 is SYGVQD (reference sequence).

The CDR3: CASSLGGRTYEQYF. In DNA, the CDR3 is TGCGCCAGCAGCCTGGGGGGCCGAACCTACGAGCAGTACTTC. The rearrangement links TRBV5-1 to TRBJ2-7; D is possibly TRBD1 or TRBD2 (6 bases each). Deletions cut 4 bases from V and 2 bases from J, with 13 bases between. CDR3 length: 14 amino acids. Germline V gene lookup returns CDR1 SGHRS and CDR2 YFSETQ.

The chain uses TRBV11-1 and TRBJ1-1, with D perhaps TRBD1 (5 bases). This CDR3 spans 15 amino acids. Trimming took off 2 bases at V and 3 bases at J, with 13 bases between the two ends. CDR1 is SGHAT, CDR2 FQDESV, per germline (reference sequence). CDR3 sequence: CASSLYRGADTEAFF. The CDR3 DNA follows: TGTGCCAGCAGCTTATATAGGGGTGCGGACACTGAAGCTTTCTTT.

V and J are TRBV18 and TRBJ1-1, with D possibly TRBD1 on 5 matching bases. Trimming removed 2 bases at V and 1 base at J, with 8 bases between. The CDR3 runs 14 residues. Per germline, CDR1 KGHSH and CDR2 LQKENI. CDR3 in amino acids: CASSPRGSNTEAFF. The CDR3 nucleotides are TGTGCCAGCTCACCAAGGGGATCGAACACTGAAGCTTTCTTT.

The chain couples TRBV5-1 to TRBJ2-7; 12 bases align to TRBD2. Germline loops: CDR1 SGHRS, CDR2 YFSETQ. This CDR3 is built from 16 residues. The J segment lost 2 bases and the V segment lost 1 base, leaving 4 bases of the junction unmatched. The CDR3 nucleotides read TGCGCCAGCAGCTTGACTAGCGGGGGGCTTACCTACGAGCAGTACTTC. Translated: CASSLTSGGLTYEQYF.

This clone has a single count. The J gene is TRBJ2-7, the V gene TRBV27, with 11 nucleotides matching TRBD2. The germline V gene encodes CDR1 MNHEY and CDR2 SMNVEV (reference sequence). With 4 bases clipped from V and 8 bases from J, the junction kept 7 bases outside the gene matches. CDR3 size: 14 residues. In DNA form, the CDR3 reads TGTGCCAGCAGTTCTCCACTAGCGGGAGACCAGCAGTACTTC. Amino acid sequence: CASSSPLAGDQQYF.

The chain uses TRBV6-5 and TRBJ1-6, with 10 positions matching TRBD1. CDR1 MNHEY and CDR2 SVGAGI come from the germline V gene. J gave up 7 bases and V 8 bases, and 8 bases lay outside the gene matches. The CDR3 runs to 15 residues. This chain's CDR3 is CASVRTGGGNSPLHF. The CDR3 DNA is TGTGCCAGCGTTCGGACAGGGGGTGGAAATTCACCCCTCCACTTT.

V gene TRBV28 combines with J gene TRBJ1-4; 7 bases fit TRBD1. The CDR3 totals 13 residues. Trimming at V came to 5 bases and at J to 11 bases, leaving 8 bases not matched to a gene. The germline V gene has CDR1 MDHEN and CDR2 SYDVKM. CDR3: CASSLEDRLKLFF. The CDR3 bases are TGTGCCAGCAGTCTTGAGGACAGGTTGAAACTGTTTTTT.

This chain uses TRBV9 with TRBJ1-1; TRBD1 might be the D (6 bases). Deletions cut 0 bases from V and 0 bases from J, with 12 bases between. The length of the CDR3 is 16 residues. Germline assignment: CDR1 SGDLS and CDR2 YYNGEE. CDR3 sequence reads: CASSVAGHPMNTEAFF. The CDR3 DNA reads as TGTGCCAGCAGCGTAGCGGGACACCCAATGAACACTGAAGCTTTCTTT.

In this sample, this clone turned up once. The V gene is TRBV9, the J gene TRBJ1-3; a possible D gene is TRBD1 (5 bases). V was clipped by 0 bases and J by 0 bases, with 13 bases between them. The CDR3 extends over 17 amino acids. From germline, CDR1 is SGDLS and CDR2 YYNGEE. The CDR3 DNA reads as TGTGCCAGCAGCGTAGGGTCGGGGGGGAACTCTGGAAACACCATATATTTT. Translating gives CASSVGSGGNSGNTIYF.

The V call is TRBV19, the J call TRBJ1-1; 10 bases fit TRBD1. The CDR3 has 12 residues. The germline V gene has CDR1 LNHDA and CDR2 SQIVND (reference sequence). With 9 bases clipped from V and 5 bases from J, the junction kept 3 bases outside the gene matches. This CDR3 is CASRQGATEAFF. CDR3 coding DNA: TGTGCCAGCAGACAGGGGGCAACTGAAGCTTTCTTT.

The V gene is TRBV3-1 (or the pseudogene TRBV3-2), the J gene TRBJ1-4; D is perhaps TRBD1 (6 bases). V lost 5 bases and J 6 bases, leaving 16 bases between the germline ends. There are 15 residues in the CDR3. Germline V gives CDR1 LGHDT, CDR2 YNNKEL (reference sequence). This CDR3 reads CASSDNRAGDEKLFF. Here the CDR3 DNA reads TGTGCCAGCAGCGACAACAGGGCGGGGGATGAAAAACTGTTTTTT.